This T cell receptor (beta chain) emerged from a study of technical replicates of blood from several donors. This CDR3 region has 14 residues. Per the germline V gene, CDR1 is SGHNT and CDR2 is YYREEE (reference sequence). The V gene lost 0 bases and the J gene lost 3 bases, with 9 bases spanning the gap. Using immunoSEQ multiplex PCR, the repertoire was profiled, and TCRdb retains in-frame clones only, with some absent. The sample has around 72,000 clones, 95% to 98% seen once. The chain carries TRBV5-4 and TRBJ1-2; TRBD1 is a possible D gene (5 bases). The sequence was obtained from a human donor in good health. Sample: T cells isolated from PBMCs. The CDR3 protein is CASSLGGTDYGYTF. In nucleotides, the CDR3 is TGTGCCAGCAGCTTGGGGGGCACGGACTATGGCTACACCTTC.